This T cell receptor (beta chain) was recorded in a study of shared clonotypes between healthy human individuals. As regards this clone: Its antigen is unknown.

Regarding the study as a whole: Non-shared clonotypes displayed generation probabilities falling below those of clonotypes present in all four donors.

Terminally differentiated effector memory CD45RA+ cells were excluded from the naive CD8 cells, which were CD45RO-negative and positively selected for CCR7. Repertoires were generated with immunoSEQ multiplex PCR, while TCRdb's copy carries only in-frame clones and drops some. The table includes about 2 million clones, approximately 94% detected once. The ends were cut back, 4 bases at V and 0 bases at J, with 10 bases in the middle. CDR1 is SNHLY, CDR2 FYNNEI, per germline. CDR3 length: 15 residues. Sequencing was done on a sample of naive CD8+ T cells sorted from blood. The receptor comes from a man between 18 and 29 years old in good health. The V and J genes are TRBV2 and TRBJ2-1; D unclear. This chain's CDR3 is CASSGRDFSYNEQFF. The CDR3 nucleotides are TGTGCCAGCAGTGGGCGAGATTTCTCCTACAATGAGCAGTTCTTC.